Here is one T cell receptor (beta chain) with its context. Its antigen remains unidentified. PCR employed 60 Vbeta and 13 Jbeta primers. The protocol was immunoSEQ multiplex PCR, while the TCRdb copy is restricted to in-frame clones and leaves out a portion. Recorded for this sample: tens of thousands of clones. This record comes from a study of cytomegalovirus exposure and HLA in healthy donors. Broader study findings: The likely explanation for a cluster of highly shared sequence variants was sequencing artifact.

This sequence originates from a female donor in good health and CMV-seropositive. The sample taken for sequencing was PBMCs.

The CDR3 sequence: CASSQDLKTGDEQYF. The CDR3 DNA sequence: TGCGCCAGCAGCCAAGATCTTAAGACAGGGGACGAGCAGTACTTC. The chain has TRBV4-1 and TRBJ2-7; 8 positions agree with TRBD1. Germline CDR1 reads MGHRA; CDR2 reads YSYEKL. The CDR3 has 15 residues. Trimming at V came to 0 bases and at J to 5 bases, leaving 6 bases not matched to a gene.